These 14 T cell receptor beta chains were sequenced from one sample in a study of patients and donors after allogeneic stem cell transplantation. MiXCR, run by TCRdb on the RT-PCR reads, gives a single entry per CDR3 protein. The data contain hundreds of thousands of distinct CDR3 sequences, 16% of them singletons. The sequenced material came from blood, either unsorted or a sorted T cell fraction (not recorded which). The receptors were gathered from a human donor who was either an allogeneic HSCT recipient or a stem cell or donor lymphocyte infusion donor (not recorded which). It is not recorded whose cells these are; they may come from a transplant donor.

V and J are TRBV6-4 and TRBJ2-7; possibly TRBD2 for D (6 bases). The CDR3 covers 14 residues. The V and J ends lost 2 bases and 6 bases respectively, with 14 bases between them. CDR1 and CDR2 (germline): MRHNA, SNTAGT. The CDR3 spells CASSDGRRAGEQYF. DNA for the CDR3: TGTGCCAGCAGTGACGGTCGGAGGGCTGGCGAGCAGTACTTC.

The rearrangement uses TRBV30 and TRBJ1-1; D not certain. CDR3 length equals 13 residues. Germline V gene sequence: CDR1 GTSNPN, CDR2 SVGIG (reference sequence). V shed 0 bases and J shed 2 bases, with 7 bases lying between them. The CDR3 reads CAWSVLVNTEAFF. CDR3 DNA sequence: TGTGCCTGGAGTGTACTTGTAAACACTGAAGCTTTCTTT.

This chain joins TRBV25-1 and TRBJ1-2; D ambiguous. The CDR3 covers 14 residues. CDR1 is MGHDK and CDR2 is SYGVNS in the germline V gene. V gave up 3 bases and J gave up 1 base, with 9 bases separating them. CDR3 nucleotide sequence: TGTGCCAGCAGTGAGTCAGATAATAACTATGGCTACACCTTC. Its protein product is CASSESDNNYGYTF.

This clonotype has a handful of counts. The J gene is TRBJ1-1, the V gene TRBV12-3 or TRBV12-4; D remains ambiguous. The CDR3 runs 14 residues. Trimming cost V 3 bases and J 1 base, with 9 bases left between them. The CDR3, as DNA: TGTGCCAGCAGTTTGAATACCTGGAACACTGAAGCTTTCTTT. It is translated as CASSLNTWNTEAFF.

This clonotype was picked up a small number of times. The genes are TRBV12-3 or TRBV12-4 and TRBJ2-3, with 8 bases that match TRBD2. The CDR3 totals 17 residues. The ends lost 2 bases at V and 2 bases at J; junction bases unmatched: 9. As DNA, the CDR3 is TGTGCCAGCAGTTTATCGTCGGCTAGCGGGTACACAGATACGCAGTATTTT. It encodes CASSLSSASGYTDTQYF.

The V call is TRBV20-1, the J call TRBJ2-1; TRBD2 matches at 8 bases. J gave up 5 bases and V 2 bases, and 8 bases lay outside the gene matches. CDR1 DFQATT and CDR2 SNEGSKA come from the germline V gene (reference sequence). The CDR3 covers 15 residues. Here the CDR3 reads CSARMGGRPNNEQFF. CDR3 DNA sequence: TGCAGTGCTAGAATGGGCGGGAGGCCAAACAATGAGCAGTTCTTC.

The chain combines TRBV12-3 or TRBV12-4 with TRBJ1-5, with a possible D match to TRBD1 (5 bases). The CDR3 contains 17 residues. Trimming took 3 bases from V and 0 from J, leaving 15 bases between them. CDR3 sequence reads: CASSLGHGTHSNQPQHF. The CDR3 DNA sequence: TGTGCCAGCAGTTTGGGTCACGGGACCCATAGCAATCAGCCCCAGCATTTT.

This clonotype was counted only a few times. This sequence joins TRBV29-1 and TRBJ2-1, with TRBD2 matching 11 bases. CDR1 and CDR2 from the germline V gene are SQVTM and ANQGSEA. Trimming removed 5 bases from V and 9 bases from J; junction bases left unmatched: 6. The CDR3 is made up of 13 amino acids. Written as DNA, the CDR3 is TGCAGCGTTACTAGCGGGAGTATCGGTGAGCAGTTCTTC. This translates into CSVTSGSIGEQFF.

This chain uses TRBV28 with TRBJ2-2; D not resolved. Germline CDR1 MDHEN, CDR2 SYDVKM. The CDR3 is made up of 13 amino acids. The V end was cut by 2 bases, the J end by 5 bases, with 6 bases between. In DNA form, the CDR3 reads TGTGCCAGCAGTTTACCGTCAACCGGGGAGCTGTTTTTT. Amino acids: CASSLPSTGELFF.

The rearrangement joins TRBV29-1 to TRBJ1-1; 7 bases line up with TRBD1. The germline gives CDR1 SQVTM, CDR2 ANQGSEA. CDR3 size: 15 residues. V gave up 4 bases and J gave up 0 bases; unmatched junction bases: 8. This CDR3 reads CSVAGQQKMNTEAFF. CDR3 sequence (DNA): TGCAGCGTTGCGGGACAGCAAAAGATGAACACTGAAGCTTTCTTT.

This chain connects TRBV7-2 to TRBJ1-3; possibly TRBD1 for D (6 bases). The CDR3 totals 15 residues. Germline CDR1 reads SGHTA; CDR2 reads FQGNSA. Trimming left V 2 bases short and J 3 bases short, with 11 bases between. CDR3 in DNA: TGTGCCAGCAGCTTAAGATCGACAGGTGGAAACACCATATATTTT. Translation: CASSLRSTGGNTIYF.

This clonotype has at least ten counts. The chain recombines TRBV27 with TRBJ2-7; possible D gene TRBD1, 5 bases. The CDR3 has 13 amino acids. Between the trimmed V and J ends, which lost 2 bases and 4 bases, there was a span of 9 bases. Germline CDR1 reads MNHEY; CDR2 reads SMNVEV (reference sequence). CDR3 amino acids: CASSLDSNYEQYF. CDR3 nucleotides: TGTGCCAGCAGTTTAGACAGCAATTACGAGCAGTACTTC.

A few counts support this clonotype. The chain joins TRBV20-1 to TRBJ2-3, with 8 bases fitting TRBD2. V was clipped by 2 bases and J by 2 bases; unmatched bases: 6. The germline V gene encodes CDR1 DFQATT and CDR2 SNEGSKA (reference sequence). The CDR3 loop spans 15 amino acids. This chain's CDR3 is CSARSSGSVTDTQYF. The CDR3 coding sequence is TGCAGTGCTAGATCCAGCGGGAGTGTCACAGATACGCAGTATTTT.

This clonotype was seen a few times. V gene TRBV7-9 combines with J gene TRBJ2-7; D may be TRBD1 (6 bases). The germline V gene encodes CDR1 SEHNR and CDR2 FQNEAQ (reference sequence). The CDR3 has 15 residues. V lost 4 bases and J 3 bases, leaving 16 bases between the germline ends. CDR3 nucleotide sequence: TGTGCCAGCAGCTCAGGGGCCCCCTCGGTCTACGAGCAGTACTTC. This sequence encodes CASSSGAPSVYEQYF.